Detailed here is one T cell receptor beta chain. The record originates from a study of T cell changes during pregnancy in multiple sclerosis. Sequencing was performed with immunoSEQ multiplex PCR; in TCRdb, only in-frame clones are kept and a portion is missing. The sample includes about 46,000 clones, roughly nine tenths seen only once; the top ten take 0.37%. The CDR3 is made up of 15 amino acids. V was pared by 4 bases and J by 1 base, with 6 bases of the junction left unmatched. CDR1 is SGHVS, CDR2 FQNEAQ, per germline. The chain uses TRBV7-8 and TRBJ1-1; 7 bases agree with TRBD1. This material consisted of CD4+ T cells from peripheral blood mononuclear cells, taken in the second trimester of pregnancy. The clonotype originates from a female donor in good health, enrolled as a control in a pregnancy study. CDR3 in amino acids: CASSSNRGWNTEAFF. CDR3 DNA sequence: TGTGCCAGCAGCTCTAACAGGGGATGGAACACTGAAGCTTTCTTT. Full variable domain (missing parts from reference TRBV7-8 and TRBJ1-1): GAGVSQSPRYKVAKRGQDVALRCDPISGHVSLFWYQQALGQGPEFLTYFQNEAQLDKSGLPSDRFFAERPEGSVSTLKIQRTQQEDSAVYLCASSSNRGWNTEAFFGQGTRLTVV.